This TCR beta chain was recorded in a study of blood T cell repertoires in COVID-19. Study summary: Samples came from the United States, Italy and Spain, spanning acute and convalescent COVID-19. Sources were T cells, B-cell-depleted T cells, or PBMCs; the material itself was cDNA or gDNA.

Germline CDR1 is MNHNY and CDR2 is SVGAGI (reference sequence). The J segment lost 6 bases and the V segment lost 7 bases, leaving 12 bases of the junction unmatched. CDR3 length: 15 amino acids. Per the original methods: How many nucleated cells were present was estimated from reference gene primer amplification. Only in-frame clones appear in the TCRdb table, and some are missing; sequencing was by immunoSEQ multiplex PCR. The DNA gave D and trimming, while V, J and clone size come from that table. The sample consists of over 100,000 clones, around 90% of them appearing once. In this sample, this clone turned up once.

Sequencing was carried out using peripheral blood. This receptor was identified in a human donor in a cohort sampled during active COVID-19. The chain carries TRBV6-6 and TRBJ2-3; 8 nucleotides match TRBD2. This CDR3 reads CASIRTSRYGDTQYF. The CDR3 coding sequence is TGTGCCAGCATACGGACTAGCCGTTATGGGGATACGCAGTATTTT.